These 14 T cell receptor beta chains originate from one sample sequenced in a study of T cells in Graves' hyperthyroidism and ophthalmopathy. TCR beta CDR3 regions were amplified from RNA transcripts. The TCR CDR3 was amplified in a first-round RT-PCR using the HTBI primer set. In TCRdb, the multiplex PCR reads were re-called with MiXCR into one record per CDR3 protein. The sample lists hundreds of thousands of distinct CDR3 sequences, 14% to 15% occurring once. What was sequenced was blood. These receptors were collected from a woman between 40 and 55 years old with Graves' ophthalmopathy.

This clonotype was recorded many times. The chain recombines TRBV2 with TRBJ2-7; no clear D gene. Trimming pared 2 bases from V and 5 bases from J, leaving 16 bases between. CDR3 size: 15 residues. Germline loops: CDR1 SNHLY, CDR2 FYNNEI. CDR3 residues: CASSEWLEPFHEQYF. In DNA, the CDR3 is TGTGCCAGCAGTGAATGGCTGGAACCCTTCCACGAGCAGTACTTC.

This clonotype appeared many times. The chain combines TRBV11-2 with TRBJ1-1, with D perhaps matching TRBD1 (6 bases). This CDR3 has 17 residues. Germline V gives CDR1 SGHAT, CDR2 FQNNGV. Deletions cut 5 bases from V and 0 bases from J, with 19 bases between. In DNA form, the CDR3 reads TGTGCCAGCAGCCTCATAACCACAGGGATTTTGAACACTGAAGCTTTCTTT. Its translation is CASSLITTGILNTEAFF.

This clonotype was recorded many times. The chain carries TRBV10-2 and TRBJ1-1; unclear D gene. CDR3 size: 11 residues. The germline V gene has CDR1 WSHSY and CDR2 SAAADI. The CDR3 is CGAGKDTEAFF. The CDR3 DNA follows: TGCGGAGCAGGTAAGGACACTGAAGCTTTCTTT.

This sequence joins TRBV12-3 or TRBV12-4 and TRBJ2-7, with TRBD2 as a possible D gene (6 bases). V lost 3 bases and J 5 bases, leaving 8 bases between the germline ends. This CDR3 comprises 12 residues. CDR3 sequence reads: CASSFERDEQYF. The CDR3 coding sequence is TGTGCCAGCAGTTTTGAGCGGGACGAGCAGTACTTC.

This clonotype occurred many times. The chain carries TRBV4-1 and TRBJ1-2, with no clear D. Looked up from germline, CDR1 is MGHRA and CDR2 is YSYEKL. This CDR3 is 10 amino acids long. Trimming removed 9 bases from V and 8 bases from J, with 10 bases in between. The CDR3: CASFEGGYTF. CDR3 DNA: TGCGCCAGTTTCGAAGGGGGCTACACCTTC.

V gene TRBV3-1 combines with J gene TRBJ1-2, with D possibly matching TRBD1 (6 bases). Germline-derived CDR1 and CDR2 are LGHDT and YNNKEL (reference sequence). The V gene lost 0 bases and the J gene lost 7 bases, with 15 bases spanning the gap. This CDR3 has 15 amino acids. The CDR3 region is CASSQDPQGWRGYTF. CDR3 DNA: TGTGCCAGCAGCCAAGATCCTCAGGGGTGGCGTGGCTACACCTTC.

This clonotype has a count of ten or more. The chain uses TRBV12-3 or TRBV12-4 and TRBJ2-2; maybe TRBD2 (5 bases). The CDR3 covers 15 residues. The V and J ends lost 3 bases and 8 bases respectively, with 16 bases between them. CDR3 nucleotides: TGTGCCAGCAGTTTCCGAGCGACTAAGGGAGGGGAGCTGTTTTTT. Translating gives CASSFRATKGGELFF.

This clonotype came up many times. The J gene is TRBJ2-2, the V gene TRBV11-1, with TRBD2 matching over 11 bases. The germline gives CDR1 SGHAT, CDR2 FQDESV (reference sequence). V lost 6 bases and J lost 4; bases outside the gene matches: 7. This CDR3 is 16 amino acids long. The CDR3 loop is CASRYPGTSGTGELFF. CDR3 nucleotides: TGTGCCAGCAGATACCCCGGGACTAGCGGCACCGGGGAGCTGTTTTTT.

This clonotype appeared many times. DNA of the CDR3: TGCGCCAGCAGTCCGGGACACCTTTCCTACGAGCAGTACTTC. It codes for CASSPGHLSYEQYF. The gene calls are TRBV4-1 and TRBJ2-7, with a possible D match to TRBD1 (6 bases). This CDR3 spans 14 amino acids. CDR1 and CDR2 from the germline V gene are MGHRA and YSYEKL. The V gene lost 6 bases and the J gene lost 1 base, with 13 bases spanning the gap.

CDR3 coding DNA: TGTGCCAGCTCACCACCGGGACTAGCGGGACACGAGCAGTACTTC. Residues: CASSPPGLAGHEQYF. The chain has TRBV18 and TRBJ2-7; 13 bases are a match to TRBD2. The V and J ends lost 0 bases and 5 bases, in that order; junction bases with no gene match: 1. This CDR3 is 15 amino acids long. Germline V gene sequence: CDR1 KGHSH, CDR2 LQKENI.

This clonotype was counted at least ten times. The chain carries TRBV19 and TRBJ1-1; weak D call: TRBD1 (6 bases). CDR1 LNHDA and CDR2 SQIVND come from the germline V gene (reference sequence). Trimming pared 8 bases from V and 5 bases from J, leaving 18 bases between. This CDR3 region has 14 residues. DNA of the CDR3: TGTGCCAGTCTCCCCTTAGGGGGGGGGACTGAAGCTTTCTTT. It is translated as CASLPLGGGTEAFF. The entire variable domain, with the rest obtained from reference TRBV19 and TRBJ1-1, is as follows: DGGITQSPKYLFRKEGQNVTLSCEQNLNHDAMYWYRQDPGQGLRLIYYSQIVNDFQKGDIAEGYSVSREKKESFPLTVTSAQKNPTAFYLCASLPLGGGTEAFFGQGTRLTVV.

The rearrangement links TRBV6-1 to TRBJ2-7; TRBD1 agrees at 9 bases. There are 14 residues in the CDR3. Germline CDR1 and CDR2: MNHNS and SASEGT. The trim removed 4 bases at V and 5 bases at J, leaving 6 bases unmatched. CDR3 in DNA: TGTGCCAGCAGTGCACAGGGGGCGGTGAACGAGCAGTACTTC. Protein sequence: CASSAQGAVNEQYF.

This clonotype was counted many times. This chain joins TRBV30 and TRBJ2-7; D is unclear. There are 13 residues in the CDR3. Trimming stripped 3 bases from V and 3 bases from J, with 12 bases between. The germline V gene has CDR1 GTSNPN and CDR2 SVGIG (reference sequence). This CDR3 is CAWSLSWSYEQYF. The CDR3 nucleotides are TGTGCCTGGAGCCTCTCCTGGAGCTACGAGCAGTACTTC.

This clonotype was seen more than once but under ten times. Here the CDR3 reads CASSSSPRGNAGELFF. CDR3 nucleotides: TGTGCCAGCAGCTCTTCCCCAAGGGGTAATGCCGGGGAGCTGTTTTTT. This sequence joins TRBV7-3 and TRBJ2-2, with D possibly being TRBD1 (5 bases). V lost 4 bases and J lost 6, with 18 bases in between. The CDR3 covers 16 residues. The V gene's germline CDR1 is SGHTA and CDR2 FQGTGA.